A selection of T cell receptor beta chains follows, all from one sample in a study of control samples from healthy donors and cancer patients. Some clones are missing from TCRdb's copy, which holds only in-frame ones; the method was immunoSEQ multiplex PCR. The data show tens of thousands of clones, with roughly 91% seen just once and 12% held by the top ten. Source material: PBMCs. All receptors derive from a man in his fifties or sixties with lung cancer. CDR3s include the opening cysteine and the closing phenylalanine or tryptophan. Fields, in order: clone size, V gene, D gene, J gene, CDR3 protein, CDR3 DNA. The D gene is left open where the match is weak. Expanded clones are given a class, and other clones once, few, many or no size at all.

-	TRBV5-1	-	TRBJ1-3	CASSFTGGLAGNTIYF	TGCGCCAGCAGCTTCACGGGGGGCTTAGCTGGAAACACCATATATTTT
-	TRBV6-1	TRBD1	TRBJ1-1	CASSETGVNTEAFF	TGTGCCAGCAGTGAAACAGGGGTTAACACTGAAGCTTTCTTT
-	TRBV5-1	TRBD2	TRBJ2-4	CASSSATSFGIQYF	TGCGCCAGCAGCTCAGCGACTAGCTTTGGCATTCAGTACTTC
-	TRBV7-2	-	TRBJ2-1	CASSLNLGSYNEQFF	TGTGCCAGCAGCTTAAATTTAGGCTCCTACAATGAGCAGTTCTTC
-	TRBV5-6	TRBD1	TRBJ2-3	CASSPGTGDGTDTQYF	TGTGCCAGCAGCCCGGGGACAGGGGATGGCACAGATACGCAGTATTTT
few	TRBV5-5	-	TRBJ1-4	CASSFGLANEKLFF	TGTGCCAGCAGCTTTGGGCTAGCTAATGAAAAACTGTTTTTT
-	TRBV4-3	TRBD2	TRBJ2-6	CASSQDREVGANVLTF	TGCGCCAGCAGCCAAGATCGGGAGGTTGGGGCCAACGTCCTGACTTTC
-	TRBV10-3	TRBD2	TRBJ2-1	CAIRTSGGAEQFF	TGTGCCATCAGGACTAGCGGGGGGGCGGAACAGTTCTTC
-	TRBV18	-	TRBJ1-4	CASSLAATNEKLFF	TGTGCCAGCTCACTTGCCGCAACTAATGAAAAACTGTTTTTT
once	TRBV5-4	TRBD2	TRBJ2-7	CASSWDTSSGGAGEQYF	TGTGCCAGCAGCTGGGACACCTCTAGCGGGGGGGCTGGCGAGCAGTACTTC
-	TRBV19	TRBD1	TRBJ1-2	CASSIDPTGVNYGYTF	TGTGCCAGTAGTATAGATCCGACAGGGGTCAACTATGGCTACACCTTC
-	TRBV5-1	-	TRBJ2-3	CASSLAGDTQYF	TGCGCCAGCAGCTTGGCTGGGGATACGCAGTATTTT
-	TRBV2	-	TRBJ1-5	CASSEEGGNQPQHF	TGTGCCAGCAGTGAAGAAGGAGGCAATCAGCCCCAGCATTTT
-	TRBV2	-	TRBJ2-6	CASSFRSSGANVLTF	TGTGCCAGCAGTTTCAGGTCGTCTGGGGCCAACGTCCTGACTTTC
-	TRBV10-1	TRBD1	TRBJ2-2	CASSELWTGDGELFF	TGCGCCAGCAGTGAGTTGTGGACAGGGGACGGGGAGCTGTTTTTT
-	TRBV7-2	TRBD1	TRBJ2-3	CASSPDRGADTQYF	TGTGCCAGCAGCCCGGACAGGGGGGCAGATACGCAGTATTTT
-	TRBV4-3	-	TRBJ2-7	CASSQGQGGRHEQYF	TGCGCCAGCAGCCAAGGTCAGGGAGGTCGCCACGAGCAGTACTTC
-	TRBV28	-	TRBJ1-3	CASSPSTNSGNTIYF	TGTGCCAGCAGTCCATCGACAAACTCTGGAAACACCATATATTTT
-	TRBV24-1	-	TRBJ2-3	CATSDLHSAGGTDTQYF	TGTGCCACCAGTGATTTGCATAGTGCAGGGGGCACAGATACGCAGTATTTT
-	TRBV19	TRBD1	TRBJ2-7	CASSSGTGSYPSQQYF	TGTGCCAGTAGTTCCGGGACAGGGTCCTACCCATCACAGCAGTACTTC
-	TRBV30	-	TRBJ1-4	CALQRGTGGKTNEKLFF	TGTGCCTTACAGAGAGGCACAGGCGGAAAAACTAATGAAAAACTGTTTTTT
-	TRBV7-2	-	TRBJ2-7	CASSLPTGTIYEQYF	TGTGCCAGCAGCTTACCGACCGGGACAATCTACGAGCAGTACTTC